Shown below are 29 T cell receptor beta chains from a single sample sequenced in a study of cytomegalovirus exposure and HLA in healthy donors. With 60 Vbeta and 13 Jbeta primers, the PCR was carried out. Libraries were prepared by immunoSEQ multiplex PCR; TCRdb keeps only in-frame clonotypes and omits some of them. The sample contains about 120,000 clones, about 61% of which appear only once. Source material: PBMCs. The receptors were gathered from a man aged 18 to 29 in good health and CMV-seropositive.

The CDR3 DNA follows: TGTGCCAGCTCACCGTCCAGGGCCGACCAGTACTTC. It codes for CASSPSRADQYF. The V gene is TRBV18, the J gene TRBJ2-5, with D tentatively TRBD1 (5 bases). Germline CDR1 is KGHSH and CDR2 is LQKENI. Trimming took 3 bases from V and 10 from J, leaving 12 bases between them. The CDR3 sequence is 12 residues long.

The table lists this clone with a few counts. The gene calls are TRBV7-2 and TRBJ2-3; D may be TRBD2 (7 bases). Looked up from germline, CDR1 is SGHTA and CDR2 is FQGNSA. The ends were cut back, 1 base at V and 6 bases at J, with 14 bases in the middle. This CDR3 has 15 residues. The CDR3 region is CASSLVGGAVDTQYF. DNA of the CDR3: TGTGCCAGCAGCTTAGTTGGGGGGGCCGTGGATACGCAGTATTTT.

This clone was seen only once. The genes are TRBV5-1 and TRBJ1-1; TRBD1 matches at 7 bases. Trimming cost V 5 bases and J 5 bases; bases outside gene matches: 18. Germline V gene sequence: CDR1 SGHRS, CDR2 YFSETQ. CDR3 length: 17 amino acids. The CDR3 DNA reads as TGCGCCAGCAGGGAAGATCGGACAGGCCCTAGGGGTACTGAAGCTTTCTTT. Its protein is CASREDRTGPRGTEAFF.

The rearrangement links TRBV2 to TRBJ2-3; TRBD1 aligns across 9 bases. The germline gives CDR1 SNHLY, CDR2 FYNNEI. This CDR3 has 14 residues. The V and J ends lost 7 bases and 3 bases, in that order; junction bases with no gene match: 5. Here the CDR3 DNA reads TGTGCCAGCAAGGGGGACAGGGTGACAGATACGCAGTATTTT. Protein sequence: CASKGDRVTDTQYF.

V and J are TRBV19 and TRBJ2-2; 8 bases are a match to TRBD2. In germline, CDR1 is LNHDA, CDR2 SQIVND (reference sequence). This CDR3 comprises 17 residues. Losses at the gene ends were 5 bases for V and 2 bases for J; bases not matched to a gene: 10. The CDR3 coding sequence is TGTGCCAGTAGTGACAGTCGAGCGGGGGCCAACACCGGGGAGCTGTTTTTT. This translates into CASSDSRAGANTGELFF.

This sequence joins TRBV7-9 and TRBJ1-1; D is perhaps TRBD1 (5 bases). The CDR3 loop spans 15 amino acids. V lost 1 base, J lost 0 bases, and 9 bases lay in between. Germline loops: CDR1 SEHNR, CDR2 FQNEAQ (reference sequence). CDR3 loop: CASSLVEGLNTEAFF. The CDR3 coding sequence is TGTGCCAGCAGCTTAGTGGAGGGGCTGAACACTGAAGCTTTCTTT.

The gene calls are TRBV11-2 and TRBJ2-1; 8 bases map to TRBD1. The germline V gene encodes CDR1 SGHAT and CDR2 FQNNGV. Trimming removed 5 bases from V and 0 bases from J; junction bases left unmatched: 12. This CDR3 spans 18 amino acids. The DNA of the CDR3 is TGTGCCAGCAGCCCCAGTAGCATCAGGGGGCGCTCCTACAATGAGCAGTTCTTC. Residues: CASSPSSIRGRSYNEQFF.

The rearrangement joins TRBV28 to TRBJ1-2, with D perhaps matching TRBD1 (5 bases). The germline gives CDR1 MDHEN, CDR2 SYDVKM. V lost 5 bases and J 0 bases, leaving 10 bases between the germline ends. CDR3 length: 14 residues. The CDR3 sequence is CASSHTTANYGYTF. DNA for the CDR3: TGTGCCAGCAGTCACACGACAGCTAACTATGGCTACACCTTC.

The rearrangement joins TRBV10-2 to TRBJ2-5; 12 bases fit TRBD2. Trimming took 9 bases from V and 1 from J; bases not matched to a gene: 6. CDR3 length: 15 amino acids. Germline V gene sequence: CDR1 WSHSY, CDR2 SAAADI. For the CDR3, the DNA is TGCGCCAGTCTTCTAGCGGGGGGGCGCCAAGAGACCCAGTACTTC. Its translation is CASLLAGGRQETQYF.

This clone has a handful of counts. The CDR3 DNA reads as TGTGCCAGCAGCTTCGGACAGGTGGAGACCCAGTACTTC. It yields the protein CASSFGQVETQYF. The chain links TRBV5-4 to TRBJ2-5; 7 nucleotides line up with TRBD1. Germline V gives CDR1 SGHNT, CDR2 YYREEE (reference sequence). The length of the CDR3 is 13 residues. V gave up 2 bases and J gave up 5 bases; unmatched junction bases: 3.

The J gene is TRBJ1-5, the V gene TRBV5-6, with 9 nucleotides matching TRBD1. The CDR3 extends over 14 amino acids. Germline V gives CDR1 SGHDT, CDR2 YYEEEE. V lost 3 bases to trimming and J lost 7 bases; unmatched junction nucleotides: 5. The CDR3, as DNA: TGTGCCAGCAGCTCCGGGACAGGGTTCCAGCCCCAGCATTTT. This translates into CASSSGTGFQPQHF.

This chain links TRBV28 with TRBJ2-2; D perhaps matches TRBD2 (6 bases). The CDR3 totals 18 residues. Germline CDR1 reads MDHEN; CDR2 reads SYDVKM. The V end was cut by 8 bases, the J end by 4 bases, with 26 bases between. The CDR3 is CASSGLRLGTFLTGELFF. The DNA for the CDR3 is TGTGCCAGCTCGGGACTCCGACTGGGGACGTTCCTCACCGGGGAGCTGTTTTTT.

This sequence joins TRBV5-1 and TRBJ1-4, with D maybe TRBD1 (5 bases). The CDR3 consists of 14 residues. Trimming removed 3 bases at V and 7 bases at J, with 13 bases between. Per the germline V gene, CDR1 is SGHRS and CDR2 is YFSETQ. The CDR3 spells CASSSTGRSEKLFF. The CDR3 DNA reads as TGCGCCAGCAGCTCCACAGGAAGGAGTGAAAAACTGTTTTTT.

The chain joins TRBV10-2 to TRBJ1-5; tentative D call: TRBD1 (5 bases). The CDR3 contains 14 residues. V lost 2 bases to trimming and J lost 4 bases, with 9 bases between them. Germline-derived CDR1 and CDR2 are WSHSY and SAAADI. DNA for the CDR3: TGCGCCAGCAGTGAGACCCAGGGAAATCAGCCCCAGCATTTT. It specifies CASSETQGNQPQHF.

In this sample, this clone turned up a few times. The J gene is TRBJ2-2, the V gene TRBV25-1; D is unclear. V lost 0 bases to trimming and J lost 4 bases, with 3 bases between them. The CDR3 spans 13 residues. Germline CDR1 MGHDK, CDR2 SYGVNS. The chain's CDR3 is CASSEYLTGELFF. CDR3 coding DNA: TGTGCCAGCAGTGAATACCTCACCGGGGAGCTGTTTTTT.

V and J are TRBV15 and TRBJ2-1; 9 bases fit TRBD1. Germline V CDR1 and CDR2: LNHNV, YYDKDF (reference sequence). With V trimmed by 3 bases and J by 1 base, 1 base remained unmatched. This CDR3 has 15 residues. In nucleotides, the CDR3 is TGTGCCACCAGCAGCGGGACAGGGTCCTACAATGAGCAGTTCTTC. Residues: CATSSGTGSYNEQFF. The variable domain in full, completed from reference TRBV15 and TRBJ2-1, reads DAMVIQNPRYQVTQFGKPVTLSCSQTLNHNVMYWYQQKSSQAPKLLFHYYDKDFNNEADTPDNFQSRRPNTSFCFLDIRSPGLGDTAMYLCATSSGTGSYNEQFFGPGTRLTVL.

The chain links TRBV11-2 to TRBJ2-7, with 8 bases identical to TRBD1. Germline CDR1 reads SGHAT; CDR2 reads FQNNGV. V was pared by 3 bases and J by 6 bases, with 7 bases of the junction left unmatched. The CDR3 is made up of 14 amino acids. CDR3 sequence reads: CASSFSWTGTEQYV. CDR3 DNA sequence: TGTGCCAGCAGCTTTAGCTGGACAGGGACCGAGCAGTACGTC.

This clone was counted between two and nine times. The chain employs TRBV2 and TRBJ1-6, with 7 bases fitting TRBD1. The J segment lost 4 bases and the V segment lost 6 bases, leaving 3 bases of the junction unmatched. The CDR3 loop spans 14 amino acids. From germline, CDR1 is SNHLY and CDR2 FYNNEI. DNA for the CDR3: TGTGCCAGCAGGTTGACAGGGTATAATTCACCCCTCCACTTT. Amino acid sequence: CASRLTGYNSPLHF.

V and J are TRBV6-6 and TRBJ2-7; 9 bases match TRBD2. This CDR3 is built from 15 residues. The germline V gene encodes CDR1 MNHNY and CDR2 SVGAGI (reference sequence). The V gene end was trimmed by 5 bases and the J gene end by 3 bases; junction bases not matched to a gene: 8. CDR3: CASSRSGGRNYEQYV. In DNA form, the CDR3 reads TGTGCCAGCAGTCGTAGCGGGGGCCGAAACTACGAGCAGTACGTC.

The chain carries TRBV5-5 and TRBJ1-6; 8 bases fit TRBD1. With 4 bases clipped from V and 4 bases from J, the junction kept 13 bases outside the gene matches. This CDR3 spans 18 amino acids. Germline values: CDR1 SGHKS, CDR2 YYEKEE (reference sequence). CDR3 residues: CASSGVVPGGTYNSPLHF. The DNA for the CDR3 is TGTGCCAGCAGCGGGGTGGTCCCAGGGGGCACTTATAATTCACCCCTCCACTTT.

The V and J genes are TRBV6-4 and TRBJ2-3; maybe TRBD2 (6 bases). V lost 3 bases to trimming and J lost 0 bases, with 13 bases between them. The CDR3 spans 16 residues. Germline V lookup: CDR1 MRHNA, CDR2 SNTAGT. The CDR3 DNA sequence: TGTGCCAGCAGTGAACAAGCGGGTGAGAGCACAGATACGCAGTATTTT. Its translation is CASSEQAGESTDTQYF.

The chain uses TRBV10-3 and TRBJ2-7, with D possibly being TRBD1 (5 bases). V lost 3 bases to trimming and J lost 7 bases, with 10 bases between them. The CDR3 covers 12 residues. Germline V CDR1 and CDR2: ENHRY, SYGVKD. The CDR3 loop is CAISDQGGEQYV. For the CDR3, the DNA is TGTGCCATCAGTGATCAGGGCGGTGAGCAGTACGTC.

V usage is TRBV5-4 and J usage is TRBJ2-3; 10 bases are a match to TRBD2. The CDR3 is made up of 17 amino acids. V was clipped by 3 bases and J by 2 bases; unmatched bases: 9. The germline V gene encodes CDR1 SGHNT and CDR2 YYREEE (reference sequence). The CDR3 loop reads CASSSNIAGGPTDTQYF. The CDR3 DNA is TGTGCCAGCAGCTCAAATATAGCGGGGGGCCCCACAGATACGCAGTATTTT.

The chain is built from TRBV4-2 and TRBJ2-3; D is undetermined. The CDR3 is 14 residues long. Germline-derived CDR1 and CDR2 are LGHNA and YNFKEQ. V lost 1 base and J lost 6, with 11 bases in between. The CDR3 sequence: CASSQGVALDTQYF. The CDR3 nucleotides read TGTGCCAGCAGCCAAGGTGTAGCTTTGGATACGCAGTATTTT.

CDR3 in DNA: TGTGCCAGCAGCCAAGCTCAGACCAGGACAGCCTTTAATGAAAAACTGTTTTTT. Protein: CASSQAQTRTAFNEKLFF. The gene calls are TRBV4-2 and TRBJ1-4; possibly TRBD1 for D (6 bases). There are 18 residues in the CDR3. Trimming took 1 base from V and 4 from J, leaving 19 bases between them. Germline V gene sequence: CDR1 LGHNA, CDR2 YNFKEQ.

The J gene is TRBJ2-1, the V gene TRBV5-4, with D possibly matching TRBD1 (6 bases). Per the germline V gene, CDR1 is SGHNT and CDR2 is YYREEE (reference sequence). The CDR3 extends over 17 amino acids. V was cut by 4 bases and J by 6 bases, with 23 bases left in between. DNA for the CDR3: TGTGCCAGCAGCCCAAGGCCCGCAGGGGCCGTTTTCAATGAGCAGTTCTTC. Its protein is CASSPRPAGAVFNEQFF.

This clone was observed a few times. V and J are TRBV11-2 and TRBJ1-1; 7 bases match TRBD1. CDR1 and CDR2 from the germline V gene are SGHAT and FQNNGV. Trimming at V came to 5 bases and at J to 7 bases, leaving 4 bases not matched to a gene. This CDR3 spans 12 amino acids. This chain's CDR3 is CASSPGQSEAFF. The CDR3 nucleotides are TGTGCCAGCAGCCCGGGACAGAGTGAAGCTTTCTTT.

In this sample, this clone turned up once. The chain uses TRBV7-9 and TRBJ2-1, with 8 bases fitting TRBD2. The germline V gene encodes CDR1 SEHNR and CDR2 FQNEAQ (reference sequence). The CDR3 contains 14 residues. The V and J ends lost 2 bases and 8 bases, in that order; junction bases with no gene match: 5. CDR3: CASSLIRAGDEQFF. The CDR3 coding sequence is TGTGCCAGCAGCTTAATAAGAGCGGGGGATGAGCAGTTCTTC.

V and J are TRBV7-9 and TRBJ1-1, with D perhaps matching TRBD1 (5 bases). The ends were cut back, 1 base at V and 7 bases at J, with 13 bases in the middle. This CDR3 is 14 amino acids long. CDR1 SEHNR and CDR2 FQNEAQ come from the germline V gene (reference sequence). DNA for the CDR3: TGTGCCAGCAGCTTAGTGTCGGGGGTTGGTGAAGCTTTCTTT. Amino acids: CASSLVSGVGEAFF.